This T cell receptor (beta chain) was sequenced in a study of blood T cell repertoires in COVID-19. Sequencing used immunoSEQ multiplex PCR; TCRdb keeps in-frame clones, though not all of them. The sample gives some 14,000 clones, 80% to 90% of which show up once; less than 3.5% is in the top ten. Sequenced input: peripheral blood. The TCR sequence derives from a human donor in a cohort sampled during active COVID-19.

The CDR3 region has the DNA TGTGCCAGCAGGCTTGGGCCTCAAGAGACCCAGTACTTC. Translating it yields CASRLGPQETQYF. The gene calls are TRBV27 and TRBJ2-5; D call uncertain. Per germline, CDR1 MNHEY and CDR2 SMNVEV (reference sequence). This CDR3 has 13 residues. Trimming left V 6 bases short and J 2 bases short, with 10 bases between.